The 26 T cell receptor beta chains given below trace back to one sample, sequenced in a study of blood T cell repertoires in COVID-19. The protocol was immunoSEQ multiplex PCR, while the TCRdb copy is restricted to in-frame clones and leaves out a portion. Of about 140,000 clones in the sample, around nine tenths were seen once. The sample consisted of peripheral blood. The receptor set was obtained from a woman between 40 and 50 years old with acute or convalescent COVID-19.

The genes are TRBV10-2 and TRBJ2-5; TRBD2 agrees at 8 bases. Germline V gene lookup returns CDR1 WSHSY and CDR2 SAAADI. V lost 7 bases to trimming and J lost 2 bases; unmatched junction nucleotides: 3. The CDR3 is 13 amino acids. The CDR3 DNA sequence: TGCGCCAGCAAGCGGGGGAATCAAGAGACCCAGTACTTC. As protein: CASKRGNQETQYF.

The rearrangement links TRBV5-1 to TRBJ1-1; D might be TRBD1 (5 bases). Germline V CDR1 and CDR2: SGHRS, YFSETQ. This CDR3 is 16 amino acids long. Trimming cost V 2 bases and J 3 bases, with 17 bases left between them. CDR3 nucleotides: TGCGCCAGCAGCTTCCCAGTGGGGGGTAGGGACACTGAAGCTTTCTTT. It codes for CASSFPVGGRDTEAFF.

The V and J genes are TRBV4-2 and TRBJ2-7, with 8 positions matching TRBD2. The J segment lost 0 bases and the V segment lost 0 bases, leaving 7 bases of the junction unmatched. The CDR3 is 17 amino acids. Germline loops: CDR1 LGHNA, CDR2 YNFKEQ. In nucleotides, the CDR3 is TGTGCCAGCAGCCAAGACCCCCGGGGGGGAAGCTCCTACGAGCAGTACTTC. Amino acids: CASSQDPRGGSSYEQYF.

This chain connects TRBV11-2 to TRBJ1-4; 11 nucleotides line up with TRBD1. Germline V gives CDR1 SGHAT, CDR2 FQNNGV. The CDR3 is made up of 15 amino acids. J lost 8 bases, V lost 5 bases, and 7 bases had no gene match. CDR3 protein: CASSGGTGGGEKLFF. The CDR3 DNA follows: TGTGCCAGCAGCGGCGGGACAGGGGGAGGAGAAAAACTGTTTTTT.

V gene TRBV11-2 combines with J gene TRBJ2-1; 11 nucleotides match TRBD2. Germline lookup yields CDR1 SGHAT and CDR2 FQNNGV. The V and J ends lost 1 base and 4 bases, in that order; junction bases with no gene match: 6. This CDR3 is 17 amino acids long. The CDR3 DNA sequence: TGTGCCAGCAGCTTAGTAGGGACTAGCGGCCTGTACAATGAGCAGTTCTTC. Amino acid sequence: CASSLVGTSGLYNEQFF.

CDR3 coding DNA: TGTGCCAGCAGTGAAGGAAGCGGGAGATGGGAGGAGACCCAGTACTTC. Protein product: CASSEGSGRWEETQYF. The J gene is TRBJ2-5, the V gene TRBV25-1, with 8 nucleotides matching TRBD2. Germline V gene data show CDR1 as MGHDK and CDR2 as SYGVNS. The CDR3 has 16 amino acids. The trim removed 2 bases at V and 5 bases at J, leaving 10 bases unmatched. Full variable domain (missing parts from reference TRBV25-1 and TRBJ2-5): EADIYQTPRYLVIGTGKKITLECSQTMGHDKMYWYQQDPGMELHLIHYSYGVNSTEKGDLSSESTVSRIRTEHFPLTLESARPSHTSQYLCASSEGSGRWEETQYFGPGTRLLVL.

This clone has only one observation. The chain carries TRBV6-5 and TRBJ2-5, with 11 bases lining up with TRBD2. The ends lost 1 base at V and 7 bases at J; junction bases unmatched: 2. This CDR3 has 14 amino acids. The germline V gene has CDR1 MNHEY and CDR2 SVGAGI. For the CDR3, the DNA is TGTGCCAGCAGTTACTTTAGCGGGGGGGGGACCCAGTACTTC. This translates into CASSYFSGGGTQYF.

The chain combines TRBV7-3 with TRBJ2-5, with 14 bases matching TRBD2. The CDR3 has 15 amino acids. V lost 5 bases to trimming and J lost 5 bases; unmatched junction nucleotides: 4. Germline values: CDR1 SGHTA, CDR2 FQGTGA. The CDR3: CASSQTSGGDETQYF. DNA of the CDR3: TGTGCCAGCAGCCAGACTAGCGGGGGGGATGAGACCCAGTACTTC.

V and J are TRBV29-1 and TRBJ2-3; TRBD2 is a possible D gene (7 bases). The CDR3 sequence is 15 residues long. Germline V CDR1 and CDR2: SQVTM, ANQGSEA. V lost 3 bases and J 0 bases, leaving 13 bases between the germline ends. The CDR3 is CSVDGGGGSTDTQYF. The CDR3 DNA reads TGCAGCGTTGACGGGGGAGGGGGAAGCACAGATACGCAGTATTTT.

CDR3 sequence (DNA): TGTGCCAGCAGTTTATTGCGGGGGGCCCCAAATGAGCAGTTCTTC. This encodes CASSLLRGAPNEQFF. This rearrangement joins TRBV27 to TRBJ2-1; TRBD2 aligns across 8 bases. The CDR3 has 15 residues. The V and J ends lost 1 base and 7 bases, in that order; junction bases with no gene match: 6. Germline CDR1 MNHEY, CDR2 SMNVEV (reference sequence).

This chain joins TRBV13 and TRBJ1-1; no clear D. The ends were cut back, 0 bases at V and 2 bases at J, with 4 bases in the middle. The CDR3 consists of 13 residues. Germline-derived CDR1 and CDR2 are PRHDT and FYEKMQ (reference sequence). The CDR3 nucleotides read TGTGCCAGCAGCTTAGGGTATAACACTGAAGCTTTCTTT. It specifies CASSLGYNTEAFF.

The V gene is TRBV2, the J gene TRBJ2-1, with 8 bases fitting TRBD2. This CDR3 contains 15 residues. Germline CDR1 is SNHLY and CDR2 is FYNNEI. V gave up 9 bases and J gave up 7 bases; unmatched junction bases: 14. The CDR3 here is CASGPPGAGVNEQFF. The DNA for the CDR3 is TGTGCCAGTGGCCCCCCGGGAGCGGGGGTTAATGAGCAGTTCTTC.

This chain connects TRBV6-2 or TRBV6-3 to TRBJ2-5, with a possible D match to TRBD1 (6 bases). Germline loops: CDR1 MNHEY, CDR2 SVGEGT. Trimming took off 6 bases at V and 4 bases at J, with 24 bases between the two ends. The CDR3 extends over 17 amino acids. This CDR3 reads CASSYVPPGELLETQYF. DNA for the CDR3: TGTGCCAGCAGCTATGTCCCCCCAGGGGAACTATTAGAGACCCAGTACTTC.

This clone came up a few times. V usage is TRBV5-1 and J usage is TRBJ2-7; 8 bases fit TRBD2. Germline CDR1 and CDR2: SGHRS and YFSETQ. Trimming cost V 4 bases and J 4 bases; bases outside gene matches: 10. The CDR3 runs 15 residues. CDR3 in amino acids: CASSIDGGANYEQYF. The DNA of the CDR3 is TGCGCCAGCAGCATAGACGGGGGGGCGAATTACGAGCAGTACTTC.

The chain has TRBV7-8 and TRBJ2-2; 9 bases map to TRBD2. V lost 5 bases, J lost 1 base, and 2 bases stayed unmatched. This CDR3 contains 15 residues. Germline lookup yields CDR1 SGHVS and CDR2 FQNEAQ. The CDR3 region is CASSVSGGNTGELFF. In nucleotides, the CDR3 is TGTGCCAGCAGCGTTAGCGGGGGGAACACCGGGGAGCTGTTTTTT.

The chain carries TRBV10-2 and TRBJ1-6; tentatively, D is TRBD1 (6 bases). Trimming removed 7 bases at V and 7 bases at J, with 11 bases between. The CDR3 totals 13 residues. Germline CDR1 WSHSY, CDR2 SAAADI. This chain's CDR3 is CASKDSGNSPLHF. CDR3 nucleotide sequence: TGCGCCAGCAAGGACAGTGGGAATTCACCCCTCCACTTT.

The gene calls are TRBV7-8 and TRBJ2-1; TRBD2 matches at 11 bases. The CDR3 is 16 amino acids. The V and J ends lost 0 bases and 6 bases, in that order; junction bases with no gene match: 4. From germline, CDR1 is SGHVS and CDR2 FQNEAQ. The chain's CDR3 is CASSLAASGRFNEQFF. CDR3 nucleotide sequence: TGTGCCAGCAGCTTAGCCGCTAGCGGGAGGTTCAATGAGCAGTTCTTC.

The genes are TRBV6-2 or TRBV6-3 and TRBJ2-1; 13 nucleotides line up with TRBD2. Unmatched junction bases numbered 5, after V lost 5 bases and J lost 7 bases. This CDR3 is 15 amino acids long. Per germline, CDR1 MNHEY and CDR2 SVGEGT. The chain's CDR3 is CASSTSGGGFNEQFF. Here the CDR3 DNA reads TGTGCCAGCAGTACTAGCGGGGGGGGCTTTAATGAGCAGTTCTTC.

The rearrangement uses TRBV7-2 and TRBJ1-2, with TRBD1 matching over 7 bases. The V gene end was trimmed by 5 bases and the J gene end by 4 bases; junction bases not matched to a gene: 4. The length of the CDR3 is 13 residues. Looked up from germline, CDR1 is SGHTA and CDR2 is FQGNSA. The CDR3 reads CASSKGQIYGYTF. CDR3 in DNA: TGTGCCAGCAGCAAGGGACAGATCTATGGCTACACCTTC. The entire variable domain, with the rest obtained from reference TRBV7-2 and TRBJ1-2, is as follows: GAGVSQSPSNKVTEKGKDVELRCDPISGHTALYWYRQSLGQGLEFLIYFQGNSAPDKSGLPSDRFSAERTGGSVSTLTIQRTQQEDSAVYLCASSKGQIYGYTFGSGTRLTVV.

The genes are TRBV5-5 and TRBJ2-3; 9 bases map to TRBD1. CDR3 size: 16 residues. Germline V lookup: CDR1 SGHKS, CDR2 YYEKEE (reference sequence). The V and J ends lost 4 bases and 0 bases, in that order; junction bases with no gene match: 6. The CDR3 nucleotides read TGTGCCAGCAGCCAGGGACAGGGAAAGAGCACAGATACGCAGTATTTT. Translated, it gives CASSQGQGKSTDTQYF. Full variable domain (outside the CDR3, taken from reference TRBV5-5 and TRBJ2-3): DAGVTQSPTHLIKTRGQQVTLRCSPISGHKSVSWYQQVLGQGPQFIFQYYEKEERGRGNFPDRFSARQFPNYSSELNVNALLLGDSALYLCASSQGQGKSTDTQYFGPGTRLTVL.

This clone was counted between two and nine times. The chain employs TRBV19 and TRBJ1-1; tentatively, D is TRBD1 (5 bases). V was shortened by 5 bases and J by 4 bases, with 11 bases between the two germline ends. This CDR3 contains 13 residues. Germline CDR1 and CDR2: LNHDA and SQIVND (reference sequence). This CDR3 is CASSQGWATEAFF. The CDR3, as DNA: TGTGCCAGTAGTCAGGGTTGGGCCACTGAAGCTTTCTTT.

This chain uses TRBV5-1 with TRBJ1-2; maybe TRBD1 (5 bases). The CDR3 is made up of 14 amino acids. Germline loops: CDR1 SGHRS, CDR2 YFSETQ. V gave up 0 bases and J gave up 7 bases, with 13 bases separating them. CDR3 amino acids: CASSLALGEGGYTF. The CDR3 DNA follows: TGCGCCAGCAGCTTGGCCCTGGGGGAGGGTGGCTACACCTTC.

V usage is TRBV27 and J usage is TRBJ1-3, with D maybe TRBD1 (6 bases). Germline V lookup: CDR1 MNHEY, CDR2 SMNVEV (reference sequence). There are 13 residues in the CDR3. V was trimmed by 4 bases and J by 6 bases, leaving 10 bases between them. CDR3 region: CASSSDRTNTIYF. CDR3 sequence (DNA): TGTGCCAGCAGTTCCGACAGGACAAACACCATATATTTT.

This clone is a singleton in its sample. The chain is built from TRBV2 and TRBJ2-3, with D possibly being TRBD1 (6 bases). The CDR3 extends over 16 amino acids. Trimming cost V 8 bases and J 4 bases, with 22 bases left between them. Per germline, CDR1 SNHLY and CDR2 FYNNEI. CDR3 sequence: CASGLEKVRGPDTQYF. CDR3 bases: TGTGCCAGCGGCCTTGAAAAAGTCAGGGGCCCAGATACGCAGTATTTT.

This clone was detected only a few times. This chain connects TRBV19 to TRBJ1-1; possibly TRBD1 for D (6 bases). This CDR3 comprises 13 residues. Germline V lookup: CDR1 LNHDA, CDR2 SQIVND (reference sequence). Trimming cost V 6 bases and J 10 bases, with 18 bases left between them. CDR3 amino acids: CASRPDRTGSAFF. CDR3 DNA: TGTGCCAGTAGACCAGACAGGACGGGGTCAGCTTTCTTT.

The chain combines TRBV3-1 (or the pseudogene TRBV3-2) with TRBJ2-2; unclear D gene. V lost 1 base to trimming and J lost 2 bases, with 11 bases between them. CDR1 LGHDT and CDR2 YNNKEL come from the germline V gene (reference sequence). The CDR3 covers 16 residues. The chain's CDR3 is CASSQGTQANTGELFF. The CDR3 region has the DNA TGTGCCAGCAGCCAAGGAACCCAGGCTAACACCGGGGAGCTGTTTTTT.